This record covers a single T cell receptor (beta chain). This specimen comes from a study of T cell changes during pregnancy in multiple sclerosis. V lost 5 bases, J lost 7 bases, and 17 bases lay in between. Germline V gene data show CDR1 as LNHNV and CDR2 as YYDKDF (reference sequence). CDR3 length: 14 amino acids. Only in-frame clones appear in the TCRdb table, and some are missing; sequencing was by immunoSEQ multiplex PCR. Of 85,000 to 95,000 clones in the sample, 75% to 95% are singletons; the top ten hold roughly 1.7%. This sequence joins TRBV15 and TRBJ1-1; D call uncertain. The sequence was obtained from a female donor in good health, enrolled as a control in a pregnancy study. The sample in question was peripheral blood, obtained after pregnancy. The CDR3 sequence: CATSPQEVSLEAFF. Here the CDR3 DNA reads TGTGCCACCAGCCCCCAAGAGGTTTCCCTTGAAGCTTTCTTT.